This is a list of T cell receptor beta chains from one sample in a study of cytomegalovirus exposure and HLA in healthy donors. The assay was immunoSEQ multiplex PCR, and TCRdb's table has in-frame clones only and misses some. Of 180,000 or so clones in the sample, more than 60% are singletons; the top ten hold about 7.7%. Source material: PBMCs. The receptors come from a woman aged 40 to 50 in good health and CMV-seropositive. CDR3s include the opening cysteine and the closing phenylalanine or tryptophan. The D gene is left open where the match is weak.

v_call	d_call	j_call	cdr3_aa
TRBV7-8	NA	TRBJ2-3	CASSPGRTTDTQYF
TRBV27	NA	TRBJ2-2	CASSLWADTGELFF
TRBV29-1	NA	TRBJ2-2	CSARGLPLQSNTGELFF
TRBV7-6	NA	TRBJ2-2	CASSLDRATGELFF
TRBV29-1	TRBD2	TRBJ2-3	CSVVAGSQNF
TRBV29-1	NA	TRBJ2-7	CSVERGGEQYF
TRBV10-2	TRBD1	TRBJ1-2	CASNGQGALNYGYTF
TRBV4-2	NA	TRBJ2-7	CASSQDWQGILDEQYF
TRBV4-1	TRBD2	TRBJ2-1	CASSQLGGLAGDEQFF
TRBV28	TRBD2	TRBJ2-7	CASVGLAGAPFVQYF
TRBV10-3	NA	TRBJ2-7	CAISDQVYEQYF
TRBV6-6	NA	TRBJ2-3	CASSYDSPLTDTQYF
TRBV5-1	TRBD1	TRBJ2-2	CASNRQGADGELFF
TRBV7-2	NA	TRBJ1-3	CASSPRTGNTIYF
TRBV6-1	TRBD1	TRBJ1-6	CASSERTGNNSPLHF
TRBV28	NA	TRBJ2-3	CASRSTIDTQYF
TRBV9	NA	TRBJ2-3	CASNRVTDTQYF
TRBV7-2	NA	TRBJ1-1	CASSPSLAGVKAFF